Below, 14 T cell receptor beta chains from the same sample are listed, as sequenced in a study of cytomegalovirus exposure and HLA in healthy donors. The PCR ran on 60 Vbeta and 13 Jbeta primers. Using immunoSEQ multiplex PCR, the repertoire was profiled, and TCRdb retains in-frame clones only, with some absent. The sample table includes 87,000 or so clones. Sequencing input: PBMCs. The receptors were gathered from a man between 45 and 60 years old in good health and CMV-seropositive.

The chain combines TRBV29-1 with TRBJ1-1; 9 bases map to TRBD1. Looked up from germline, CDR1 is SQVTM and CDR2 is ANQGSEA. Losses at the gene ends were 3 bases for V and 5 bases for J; bases not matched to a gene: 7. The CDR3 extends over 14 amino acids. CDR3 in DNA: TGCAGCGTTGATTCACAGGGGGCGAGGACTGAAGCTTTCTTT. Its protein is CSVDSQGARTEAFF.

The CDR3 reads CASSLMGQAPGNTIYF. In nucleotides, the CDR3 is TGTGCCAGCAGCTTGATGGGACAGGCTCCTGGAAACACCATATATTTT. V and J are TRBV5-4 and TRBJ1-3; TRBD1 agrees at 8 bases. Per the germline V gene, CDR1 is SGHNT and CDR2 is YYREEE (reference sequence). The CDR3 has 16 amino acids. The ends lost 1 base at V and 2 bases at J; junction bases unmatched: 5.

As to this clone: This specimen includes other DNA sequences encoding the same CDR3. This chain uses TRBV5-1 with TRBJ1-1; TRBD1 matches at 8 bases. Germline trimming cut 1 base from V and 1 base from J; bases unmatched to any gene: 3. The germline V gene encodes CDR1 SGHRS and CDR2 YFSETQ. The CDR3 spans 15 residues. The DNA of the CDR3 is TGCGCCAGCAGCTTGCTGGGACAGGCGAACACTGAAGCTTTCTTT. The encoded protein is CASSLLGQANTEAFF.

The rearrangement uses TRBV5-5 and TRBJ1-5, with 9 bases aligning to TRBD1. CDR3 length equals 17 residues. With 0 bases clipped from V and 1 base from J, the junction kept 5 bases outside the gene matches. Per germline, CDR1 SGHKS and CDR2 YYEKEE (reference sequence). CDR3: CASSLGTGVESNQPQHF. The CDR3 region has the DNA TGTGCCAGCAGCTTGGGGACAGGGGTAGAGAGCAATCAGCCCCAGCATTTT.

The chain is built from TRBV28 and TRBJ2-1; possibly TRBD1 for D (5 bases). Trimming left V 6 bases short and J 9 bases short, with 18 bases between. The CDR3 is 14 amino acids. The germline V gene encodes CDR1 MDHEN and CDR2 SYDVKM. CDR3 DNA: TGTGCCAGCAGCCTTAACGGGCCTAGGGGTGAGCAGTTCTTC. Protein: CASSLNGPRGEQFF. The entire variable domain, with the rest obtained from reference TRBV28 and TRBJ2-1, is as follows: DVKVTQSSRYLVKRTGEKVFLECVQDMDHENMFWYRQDPGLGLRLIYFSYDVKMKEKGDIPEGYSVSREKKERFSLILESASTNQTSMYLCASSLNGPRGEQFFGPGTRLTVL.

The CDR3 DNA reads TGTGCCAGCAGCTCACGGGGACACCCCCAAGAGACCCAGTACTTC. This gives the protein CASSSRGHPQETQYF. The chain has TRBV9 and TRBJ2-5, with D perhaps TRBD1 (6 bases). V lost 4 bases, J lost 1 base, and 14 bases lay in between. The CDR3 totals 15 residues. From germline, CDR1 is SGDLS and CDR2 YYNGEE.

The J gene is TRBJ2-7, the V gene TRBV7-9; possible D gene TRBD1, 6 bases. This CDR3 is built from 18 residues. Trimming cost V 1 base and J 0 bases, with 19 bases left between them. Germline-derived CDR1 and CDR2 are SEHNR and FQNEAQ (reference sequence). The CDR3 coding sequence is TGTGCCAGCAGCTTAGGGGGCAGGGGCAGTTCTAGCTCCTACGAGCAGTACGTC. Its protein is CASSLGGRGSSSSYEQYV.

The chain employs TRBV5-6 and TRBJ1-1; D may be TRBD1 (6 bases). The CDR3 runs to 17 residues. CDR1 is SGHDT and CDR2 is YYEEEE in the germline V gene. Trimming removed 2 bases at V and 0 bases at J, with 17 bases between. The CDR3 nucleotides are TGTGCCAGCAGCTTAATCGGGGGGCTGAGGATGAACACTGAAGCTTTCTTT. Amino acid sequence: CASSLIGGLRMNTEAFF.

V and J are TRBV7-5 and TRBJ2-7; the table assigns TRBD2, which was not confirmed against the DNA. TRBV7-5 is classified as a pseudogene. This CDR3 region has 13 residues. Here the CDR3 reads CARIWTYKYEQYV. The CDR3 coding sequence is TGTGCCAGAATCTGGACTTATAAATACGAGCAGTACGTC.

The chain has TRBV28 and TRBJ1-5; TRBD1 might be the D (5 bases). The CDR3 is made up of 13 amino acids. Germline V gene data show CDR1 as MDHEN and CDR2 as SYDVKM. The ends were cut back, 5 bases at V and 2 bases at J, with 7 bases in the middle. CDR3 coding DNA: TGTGCCAGCAGTGGGGGGGGCAATCAGCCCCAGCATTTT. It yields the protein CASSGGGNQPQHF.

V and J are TRBV9 and TRBJ2-1; 7 bases align to TRBD2. The germline V gene has CDR1 SGDLS and CDR2 YYNGEE. This CDR3 has 14 residues. V shed 8 bases, J shed 4 bases, and the junction held 9 bases outside the gene matches. CDR3 nucleotides: TGTGCCAGTGGGGCGGGAGTGGCTTACAATGAGCAGTTCTTC. This translates into CASGAGVAYNEQFF.

V and J are TRBV7-2 and TRBJ1-5; 11 positions agree with TRBD1. Germline-derived CDR1 and CDR2 are SGHTA and FQGNSA. This CDR3 is built from 15 residues. The ends lost 5 bases at V and 5 bases at J; junction bases unmatched: 5. Here the CDR3 reads CASSPRTGGYQPQHF. The DNA of the CDR3 is TGTGCCAGCAGCCCCCGGACAGGGGGCTATCAGCCCCAGCATTTT.

The chain joins TRBV5-4 to TRBJ2-7, with D possibly TRBD2 on 6 matching bases. This CDR3 spans 15 amino acids. V gave up 6 bases and J gave up 2 bases, with 18 bases separating them. Germline-derived CDR1 and CDR2 are SGHNT and YYREEE (reference sequence). CDR3 coding DNA: TGTGCCAGCACCTTAGGGTTAGCGGACACCTACGAGCAGTACTTC. As protein: CASTLGLADTYEQYF.

The rearrangement uses TRBV6-6 and TRBJ2-7; D remains unclear. Germline lookup yields CDR1 MNHNY and CDR2 SVGAGI (reference sequence). There are 11 residues in the CDR3. V was clipped by 7 bases and J by 4 bases, with 8 bases between them. The CDR3 region is CASTSRYEQYF. The CDR3 DNA reads TGTGCCAGCACCTCTCGGTACGAGCAGTACTTC.